This passage covers 7 T cell receptor beta chains from one sample sequenced in a study of vaccination and CD4 T cells after COVID-19. Described time point: late sampling 161 to 241 days after vaccination in a few convalescent patients. From the PCR reads, TCRdb called clonotypes with MiXCR, one entry per CDR3 protein. This sample has tens of thousands of distinct CDR3 sequences, with more than 40% found just once. The input for sequencing was CD4+ T cells from blood, taken about 7 months after SARS-CoV-2 vaccination. All receptors come from a human donor who had recovered from COVID-19.

The chain is built from TRBV7-2 and TRBJ2-3; unclear D gene. Trimming took off 4 bases at V and 5 bases at J, with 10 bases between the two ends. CDR1 is SGHTA and CDR2 is FQGNSA in the germline V gene. The CDR3 has 13 residues. CDR3 nucleotides: TGTGCCAGCAGCTCATGGGATCTAGATACGCAGTATTTT. It translates to CASSSWDLDTQYF.

This clonotype was picked up a small number of times. The chain has TRBV20-1 and TRBJ2-7, with 9 bases that match TRBD2. Germline V gene lookup returns CDR1 DFQATT and CDR2 SNEGSKA (reference sequence). The CDR3 extends over 17 amino acids. The J segment lost 3 bases and the V segment lost 3 bases, leaving 15 bases of the junction unmatched. The CDR3 protein is CSARSGRASGAHYEQYF. CDR3 coding DNA: TGCAGTGCTAGGTCGGGAAGAGCTAGCGGGGCCCACTACGAGCAGTACTTC.

This clonotype showed up just a few times. The J gene is TRBJ2-3, the V gene TRBV21-1; the D call in the table, TRBD2, was not verified against the DNA. TRBV21-1 is annotated as a pseudogene. The CDR3 length is 20 residues. The CDR3 is CASSKVPARLAGGPIDTQYF. The DNA of the CDR3 is TGTGCCAGCAGCAAAGTACCCGCCCGACTAGCGGGAGGGCCAATAGATACGCAGTATTTT.

This chain links TRBV28 with TRBJ1-2; D is possibly TRBD1 (6 bases). V gave up 5 bases and J gave up 7 bases, with 14 bases separating them. The germline CDR1 and CDR2 sequences are MDHEN and SYDVKM. This CDR3 contains 13 residues. The CDR3 loop reads CASSPGTWVGYTF. In DNA form, the CDR3 reads TGTGCCAGCAGTCCGGGGACATGGGTTGGCTACACCTTC.

The chain employs TRBV20-1 and TRBJ2-3; D call uncertain. Trimming removed 2 bases at V and 2 bases at J, with 11 bases between. CDR1 is DFQATT, CDR2 SNEGSKA, per germline (reference sequence). CDR3 length: 14 amino acids. The CDR3, as DNA: TGCAGTGCTAGATCGGCTGGAAACACAGATACGCAGTATTTT. This codes for CSARSAGNTDTQYF.

By proportion, this clonotype is medium-sized. The rearrangement links TRBV27 to TRBJ2-2; TRBD1 aligns across 7 bases. The trim removed 6 bases at V and 7 bases at J, leaving 5 bases unmatched. There are 13 residues in the CDR3. The germline CDR1 and CDR2 sequences are MNHEY and SMNVEV (reference sequence). CDR3 residues: CASRTGESGELFF. The CDR3 coding sequence is TGTGCCAGCAGAACAGGGGAGAGCGGGGAGCTGTTTTTT.

This clonotype has only a few counts. The chain combines TRBV27 with TRBJ2-1; D not resolved. V was shortened by 6 bases and J by 7 bases, with 16 bases between the two germline ends. CDR1 is MNHEY, CDR2 SMNVEV, per germline (reference sequence). The CDR3 has 14 amino acids. The DNA of the CDR3 is TGTGCCAGCAGACCTCTCACTTTGGGGAATGAGCAGTTCTTC. It is translated as CASRPLTLGNEQFF.